A single sample gave rise to the 18 T cell receptor beta chains below, sequenced in a study of PD-1 blockade in mismatch repair-deficient tumors. The table came from immunoSEQ multiplex PCR; TCRdb's copy has only in-frame clones and leaves some out. The sample lists roughly 37,000 clones, around four fifths seen once, with less than 1.3% in the top ten. The starting material was PBMCs, obtained 38 to 40 weeks after starting pembrolizumab. These receptors all stem from an adult with mismatch repair-deficient cancer.

This rearrangement joins TRBV6-5 to TRBJ2-7, with D possibly being TRBD2 (5 bases). This CDR3 has 14 amino acids. Trimming took off 2 bases at V and 1 base at J, with 9 bases between the two ends. Germline loops: CDR1 MNHEY, CDR2 SVGAGI. The CDR3 DNA is TGTGCCAGCAGTTACCGGGGAGCATCCTACGAGCAGTACTTC. This encodes CASSYRGASYEQYF.

This CDR3 reads CASSIAGGARGSPYEQYF. CDR3 DNA: TGTGCCAGTAGTATCGCCGGAGGAGCCAGGGGCAGCCCGTACGAGCAGTACTTC. The gene calls are TRBV19 and TRBJ2-5, with TRBD1 as a possible D gene (6 bases). With the DNA end fitting TRBJ2-7 better, the J assignment may be wrong. In germline, CDR1 is LNHDA, CDR2 SQIVND (reference sequence). There are 18 residues in the CDR3.

The genes are TRBV2 and TRBJ2-1; TRBD1 agrees at 7 bases. V was pared by 4 bases and J by 2 bases, with 5 bases of the junction left unmatched. Germline values: CDR1 SNHLY, CDR2 FYNNEI. The CDR3 runs to 15 residues. The CDR3 region has the DNA TGTGCCAGCAGTGTTGACAGGGCCGCCTACAATGAGCAGTTCTTC. This translates into CASSVDRAAYNEQFF.

V usage is TRBV4-2 and J usage is TRBJ2-1; 9 nucleotides align to TRBD2. The J segment lost 10 bases and the V segment lost 0 bases, leaving 10 bases of the junction unmatched. CDR3 size: 16 residues. Germline CDR1 reads LGHNA; CDR2 reads YNFKEQ. The CDR3 spells CASSQDGTSTREEQFF. CDR3 sequence (DNA): TGTGCCAGCAGCCAAGACGGGACTAGCACGAGGGAGGAGCAGTTCTTC.

The chain combines TRBV5-1 with TRBJ2-1; 8 positions agree with TRBD2. The CDR3 runs 14 residues. The junction had 8 bases not matched to a gene; V was cut back by 4 bases and J by 8 bases. The germline V gene has CDR1 SGHRS and CDR2 YFSETQ. The CDR3: CASSPPGLGDEQFF. In nucleotides, the CDR3 is TGCGCCAGCAGCCCTCCGGGACTAGGCGATGAGCAGTTCTTC.

V and J are TRBV15 and TRBJ1-2, with 7 nucleotides matching TRBD1. The germline V gene encodes CDR1 LNHNV and CDR2 YYDKDF (reference sequence). The CDR3 is made up of 15 amino acids. The V segment lost 3 bases and the J segment 4 bases; nucleotides outside the gene matches: 8. CDR3 sequence: CATSRVGQTTYGYTF. In DNA form, the CDR3 reads TGTGCCACCAGCAGGGTGGGACAGACTACCTATGGCTACACCTTC.

The chain carries TRBV19 and TRBJ2-1; TRBD1 is a possible D gene (5 bases). Trimming removed 1 base from V and 8 bases from J, with 12 bases in between. The CDR3 totals 14 residues. Germline loops: CDR1 LNHDA, CDR2 SQIVND (reference sequence). The CDR3 region is CASSIGAGIHEQFF. DNA of the CDR3: TGTGCCAGTAGTATAGGGGCAGGGATCCATGAGCAGTTCTTC.

The V call is TRBV18, the J call TRBJ2-7, with 8 bases identical to TRBD1. This CDR3 is built from 19 residues. J was trimmed by 3 bases and V by 2 bases; bases with no gene match: 18. The germline gives CDR1 KGHSH, CDR2 LQKENI. The CDR3 DNA reads as TGTGCCAGCTCACCAAGCTTGGGGTATGCTAGGACAGGGTTCTACGAGCAGTACTTC. As protein: CASSPSLGYARTGFYEQYF. Full variable domain (remainder filled in from reference TRBV18 and TRBJ2-7): NAGVMQNPRHLVRRRGQEARLRCSPMKGHSHVYWYRQLPEEGLKFMVYLQKENIIDESGMPKERFSAEFPKEGPSILRIQQVVRGDSAAYFCASSPSLGYARTGFYEQYFGPGTRLTVT.

The genes are TRBV2 and TRBJ1-1; TRBD1 aligns across 9 bases. CDR1 is SNHLY, CDR2 FYNNEI, per germline. Losses at the gene ends were 7 bases for V and 3 bases for J; bases not matched to a gene: 3. The length of the CDR3 is 13 residues. CDR3 protein: CASTRTGDTEAFF. Written as DNA, the CDR3 is TGTGCCAGCACAAGGACAGGGGACACTGAAGCTTTCTTT.

V gene TRBV7-9 combines with J gene TRBJ2-1, with 9 bases lining up with TRBD2. The CDR3 loop spans 16 amino acids. With V trimmed by 6 bases and J by 8 bases, 14 bases remained unmatched. Germline-derived CDR1 and CDR2 are SEHNR and FQNEAQ (reference sequence). The CDR3, as DNA: TGTGCCAGCAGGCTGGGGCTAGCGGGATCTATAGATGAGCAGTTCTTC. It specifies CASRLGLAGSIDEQFF.

The V call is TRBV30, the J call TRBJ2-1; perhaps TRBD2 as D (5 bases). Germline loops: CDR1 GTSNPN, CDR2 SVGIG (reference sequence). CDR3 length: 14 residues. Between the trimmed V and J ends, which lost 0 bases and 3 bases, there was a span of 9 bases. CDR3 in amino acids: CAWSVLAVYNEQFF. Here the CDR3 DNA reads TGTGCCTGGAGTGTCCTAGCTGTCTACAATGAGCAGTTCTTC.

The rearrangement joins TRBV19 to TRBJ1-2, with unresolved D. V lost 3 bases and J 0 bases, leaving 8 bases between the germline ends. The CDR3 extends over 14 amino acids. The germline CDR1 and CDR2 sequences are LNHDA and SQIVND (reference sequence). CDR3 protein: CASSIGGTNYGYTF. The CDR3 DNA reads TGTGCCAGTAGTATTGGAGGAACTAACTATGGCTACACCTTC.

The chain recombines TRBV6-1 with TRBJ2-1, with 7 bases that match TRBD2. Germline assignment: CDR1 MNHNS and CDR2 SASEGT. The CDR3 length is 16 residues. Trimming cost V 2 bases and J 2 bases; bases outside gene matches: 6. The CDR3 reads CASSEWGRAAYNEQFF. CDR3 DNA: TGTGCCAGCAGTGAATGGGGGAGGGCCGCCTACAATGAGCAGTTCTTC.

The CDR3 sequence is CAWSDNGDTQYF. The CDR3 DNA sequence: TGTGCCTGGAGCGATAACGGAGATACGCAGTATTTT. The chain recombines TRBV30 with TRBJ2-3; D unresolved. The CDR3 is 12 residues long. Germline loops: CDR1 GTSNPN, CDR2 SVGIG (reference sequence). V shed 3 bases and J shed 5 bases, with 9 bases lying between them.

This clone has a single count. The J gene is TRBJ2-5, the V gene TRBV5-1; 7 nucleotides agree with TRBD1. This CDR3 has 14 amino acids. Germline V gene data show CDR1 as SGHRS and CDR2 as YFSETQ. With 4 bases clipped from V and 2 bases from J, the junction kept 5 bases outside the gene matches. The CDR3, as DNA: TGCGCCAGCAGCCCCGGGACAGAGCAAGAGACCCAGTACTTC. Protein sequence: CASSPGTEQETQYF.

The chain has TRBV5-4 and TRBJ1-1, with 8 bases fitting TRBD1. The CDR3 consists of 15 residues. With 4 bases clipped from V and 3 bases from J, the junction kept 8 bases outside the gene matches. CDR1 is SGHNT and CDR2 is YYREEE in the germline V gene (reference sequence). The DNA of the CDR3 is TGTGCCAGCAGCCCCCCGGGACAGGACTACACTGAAGCTTTCTTT. Amino acids: CASSPPGQDYTEAFF.

This chain joins TRBV23-1 and TRBJ1-6; 9 nucleotides line up with TRBD1. TRBV23-1 is an open reading frame whose function is uncertain. This CDR3 region has 19 residues. The V and J ends lost 0 bases and 7 bases, in that order; junction bases with no gene match: 13. The DNA for the CDR3 is TGCGCCAGCAGTCAATCCGGGACAGGGAAGAGCTGGAGAAATTCACCCCTCCACTTT. Protein product: CASSQSGTGKSWRNSPLHF.

This chain uses TRBV10-1 with TRBJ2-7; 10 bases align to TRBD1. The J segment lost 2 bases and the V segment lost 5 bases, leaving 3 bases of the junction unmatched. The CDR3 is made up of 14 amino acids. Germline CDR1 WNHNN, CDR2 SYGVQD (reference sequence). The CDR3 loop reads CASSPGQGPYEQYF. The CDR3 nucleotides are TGCGCCAGCAGTCCGGGACAGGGGCCCTACGAGCAGTACTTC.